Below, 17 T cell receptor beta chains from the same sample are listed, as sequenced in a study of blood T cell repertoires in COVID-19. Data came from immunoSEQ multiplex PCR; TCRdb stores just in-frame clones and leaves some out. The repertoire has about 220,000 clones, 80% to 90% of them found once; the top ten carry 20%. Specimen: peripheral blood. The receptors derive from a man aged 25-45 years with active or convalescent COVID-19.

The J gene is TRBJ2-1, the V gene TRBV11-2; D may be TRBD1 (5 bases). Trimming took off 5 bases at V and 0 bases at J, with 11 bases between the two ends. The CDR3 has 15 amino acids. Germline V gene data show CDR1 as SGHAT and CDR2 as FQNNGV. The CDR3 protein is CASSLYRSSYNEQFF. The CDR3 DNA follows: TGTGCCAGCAGCCTCTACAGGAGCTCCTACAATGAGCAGTTCTTC. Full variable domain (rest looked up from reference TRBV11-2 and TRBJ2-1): EAGVAQSPRYKIIEKRQSVAFWCNPISGHATLYWYQQILGQGPKLLIQFQNNGVVDDSQLPKDRFSAERLKGVDSTLKIQPAKLEDSAVYLCASSLYRSSYNEQFFGPGTRLTVL.

CDR3 sequence: CASSLRTSKGEQFF. As DNA, the CDR3 is TGTGCCAGCAGCCTGAGGACTAGCAAAGGTGAGCAGTTCTTC. The rearrangement joins TRBV7-2 to TRBJ2-1; 8 bases align to TRBD2. Germline V gene data show CDR1 as SGHTA and CDR2 as FQGNSA. The CDR3 is made up of 14 amino acids. Losses at the gene ends were 5 bases for V and 9 bases for J; bases not matched to a gene: 9.

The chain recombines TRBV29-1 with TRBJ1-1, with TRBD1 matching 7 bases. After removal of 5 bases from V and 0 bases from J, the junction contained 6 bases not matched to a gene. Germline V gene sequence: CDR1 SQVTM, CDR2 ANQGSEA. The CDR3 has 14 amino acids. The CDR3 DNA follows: TGCAGCGTTCGGGGACAGAGAGTGAACACTGAAGCTTTCTTT. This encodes CSVRGQRVNTEAFF.

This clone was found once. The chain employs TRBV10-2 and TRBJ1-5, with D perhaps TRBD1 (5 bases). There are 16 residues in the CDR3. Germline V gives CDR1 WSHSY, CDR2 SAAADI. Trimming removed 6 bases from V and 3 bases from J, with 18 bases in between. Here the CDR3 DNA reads TGCGCCAGCAGCCGGCGGGGCGCAGGACTCAATCAGCCCCAGCATTTT. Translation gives CASSRRGAGLNQPQHF.

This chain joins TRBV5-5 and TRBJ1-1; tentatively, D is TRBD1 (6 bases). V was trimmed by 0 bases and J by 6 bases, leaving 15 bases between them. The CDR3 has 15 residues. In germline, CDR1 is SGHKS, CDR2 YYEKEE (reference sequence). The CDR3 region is CASSLVARGLSEAFF. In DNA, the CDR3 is TGTGCCAGCAGCTTGGTCGCCAGGGGACTATCTGAAGCTTTCTTT.

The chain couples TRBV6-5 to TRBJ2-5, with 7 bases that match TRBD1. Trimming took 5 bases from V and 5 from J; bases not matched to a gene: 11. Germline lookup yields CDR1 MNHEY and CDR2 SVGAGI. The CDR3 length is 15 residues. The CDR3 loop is CASSLATGIWETQYF. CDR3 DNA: TGTGCCAGCAGTCTCGCGACAGGGATCTGGGAGACCCAGTACTTC.

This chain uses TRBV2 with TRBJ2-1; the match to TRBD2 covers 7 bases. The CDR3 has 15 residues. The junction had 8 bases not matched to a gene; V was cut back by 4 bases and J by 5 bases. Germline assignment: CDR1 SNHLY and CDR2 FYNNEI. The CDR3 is CASSGPAGLNNEQFF. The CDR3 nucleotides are TGTGCCAGCAGTGGGCCAGCGGGATTGAACAATGAGCAGTTCTTC.

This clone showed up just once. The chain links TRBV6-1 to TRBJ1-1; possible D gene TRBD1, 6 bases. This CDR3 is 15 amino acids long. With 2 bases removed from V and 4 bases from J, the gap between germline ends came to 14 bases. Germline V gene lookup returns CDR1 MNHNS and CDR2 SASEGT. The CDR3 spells CASSELRGRTTEAFF. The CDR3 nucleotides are TGTGCCAGCAGTGAACTGCGGGGGCGGACCACTGAAGCTTTCTTT.

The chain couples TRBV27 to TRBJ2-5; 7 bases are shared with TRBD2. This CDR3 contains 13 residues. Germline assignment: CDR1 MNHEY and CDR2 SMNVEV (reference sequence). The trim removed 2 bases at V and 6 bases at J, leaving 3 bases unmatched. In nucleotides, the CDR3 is TGTGCCAGCAGTTTAAGGGAGGGGCAGACCCAGTACTTC. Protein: CASSLREGQTQYF.

CDR3 coding DNA: TGTGCCAGCAGTTACGGCATCGAAGCTTTCTTT. Amino acids: CASSYGIEAFF. The V gene is TRBV6-5, the J gene TRBJ1-1; the D is unclear. This CDR3 comprises 11 residues. V dropped 2 bases and J dropped 8 bases, with 6 bases sitting between them. The germline V gene encodes CDR1 MNHEY and CDR2 SVGAGI.

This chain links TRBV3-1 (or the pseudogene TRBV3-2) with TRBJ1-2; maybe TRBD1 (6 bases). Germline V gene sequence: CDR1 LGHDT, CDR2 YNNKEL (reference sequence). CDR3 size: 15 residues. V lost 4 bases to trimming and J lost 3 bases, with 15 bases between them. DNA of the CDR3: TGTGCCAGCAGCCCTGGATGGGGGCCGTACTATGGCTACACCTTC. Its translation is CASSPGWGPYYGYTF.

This CDR3 is CASSVILGAGQPQHF. The CDR3 nucleotides read TGTGCCAGCAGCGTCATTTTGGGGGCCGGACAGCCCCAGCATTTT. The chain carries TRBV7-2 and TRBJ1-5; weak D call: TRBD1 (6 bases). The CDR3 runs 15 residues. Germline V gene sequence: CDR1 SGHTA, CDR2 FQGNSA. The V and J ends lost 5 bases and 7 bases respectively, with 18 bases between them.

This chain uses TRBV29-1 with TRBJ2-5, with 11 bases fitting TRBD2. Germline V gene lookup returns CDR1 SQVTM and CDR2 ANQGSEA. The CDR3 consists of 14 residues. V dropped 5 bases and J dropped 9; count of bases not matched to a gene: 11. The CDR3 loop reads CSVSGTSGLGAQYF. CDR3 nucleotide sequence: TGCAGCGTTTCCGGGACTAGCGGTCTTGGGGCCCAGTACTTC.

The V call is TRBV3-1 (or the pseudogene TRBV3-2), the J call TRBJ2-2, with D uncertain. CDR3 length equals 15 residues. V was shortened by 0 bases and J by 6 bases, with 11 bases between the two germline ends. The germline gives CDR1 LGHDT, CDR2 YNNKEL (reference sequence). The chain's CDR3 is CASSQDRSGAGELFF. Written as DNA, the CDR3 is TGTGCCAGCAGCCAAGACAGATCTGGAGCCGGGGAGCTGTTTTTT.

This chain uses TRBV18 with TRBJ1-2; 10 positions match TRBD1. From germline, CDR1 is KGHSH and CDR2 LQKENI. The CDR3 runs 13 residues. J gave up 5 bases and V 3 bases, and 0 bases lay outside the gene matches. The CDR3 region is CASSPDRGYGYTF. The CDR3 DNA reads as TGTGCCAGCTCACCGGACAGGGGGTATGGCTACACCTTC.

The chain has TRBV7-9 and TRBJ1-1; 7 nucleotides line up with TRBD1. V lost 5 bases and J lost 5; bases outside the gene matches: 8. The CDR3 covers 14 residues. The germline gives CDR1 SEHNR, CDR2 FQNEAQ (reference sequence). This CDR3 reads CASSARTGGTEAFF. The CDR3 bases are TGTGCCAGCAGCGCCCGGACAGGTGGTACTGAAGCTTTCTTT. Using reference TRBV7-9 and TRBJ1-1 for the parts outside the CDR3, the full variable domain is DTGVSQNPRHKITKRGQNVTFRCDPISEHNRLYWYRQTLGQGPEFLTYFQNEAQLEKSRLLSDRFSAERPKGSFSTLEIQRTEQGDSAMYLCASSARTGGTEAFFGQGTRLTVV.

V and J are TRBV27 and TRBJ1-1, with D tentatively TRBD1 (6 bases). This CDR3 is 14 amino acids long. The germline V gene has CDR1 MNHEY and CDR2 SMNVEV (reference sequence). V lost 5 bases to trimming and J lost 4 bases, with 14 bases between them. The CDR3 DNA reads TGTGCCAGCAGTAGCCTGACAGGTATCACTGAAGCTTTCTTT. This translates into CASSSLTGITEAFF.